This T cell receptor (beta chain) was captured by sequencing in a study of T-cell memory formation after mild COVID-19. From the 5' RACE reads, TCRdb called clonotypes with MiXCR, one entry per CDR3 protein. The sample carries 350,000 to 500,000 distinct CDR3 sequences, 20% recorded once. Study-wide results and caveats: Unconfirmed was the SARS-CoV-2 specificity of second-wave clones that peaked on day 37.

As for this clonotype: Its antigen is not identified.

Per the germline V gene, CDR1 is DFQATT and CDR2 is SNEGSKA (reference sequence). The CDR3 length is 11 residues. V lost 4 bases and J 1 base, leaving 4 bases between the germline ends. Sequenced sample: PBMCs or a T cell subset sorted from them (not recorded which). This TCR derives from an adult woman who had mild COVID-19 (a few samples of this study predate the infection). Cell type and time point are not known. The chain employs TRBV20-1 and TRBJ1-1; D gene unclear. The CDR3 sequence: CSAMGNTEAFF. The CDR3, as DNA: TGCAGTGCTATGGGGAACACTGAAGCTTTCTTT.